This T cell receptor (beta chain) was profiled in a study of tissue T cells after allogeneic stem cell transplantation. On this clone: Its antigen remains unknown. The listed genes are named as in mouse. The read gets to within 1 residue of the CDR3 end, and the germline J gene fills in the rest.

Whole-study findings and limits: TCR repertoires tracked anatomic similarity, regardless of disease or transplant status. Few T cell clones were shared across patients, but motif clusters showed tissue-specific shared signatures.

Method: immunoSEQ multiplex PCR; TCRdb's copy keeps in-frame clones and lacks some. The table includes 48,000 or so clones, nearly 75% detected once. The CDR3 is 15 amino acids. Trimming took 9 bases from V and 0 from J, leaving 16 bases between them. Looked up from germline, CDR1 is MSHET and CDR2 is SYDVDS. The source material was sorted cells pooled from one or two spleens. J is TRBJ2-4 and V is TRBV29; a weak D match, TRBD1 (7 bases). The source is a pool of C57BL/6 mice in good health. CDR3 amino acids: CARGSRGESQNTLYF. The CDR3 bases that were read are TGTGCTAGAGGGTCCAGGGGGGAGAGTCAAAACACCTTGTAC.